One T cell receptor beta chain is described in this entry. This clonotype showed up many times. Its antigen is not yet known. No clone much larger than this one lies a single base away; base qualities are absent. These data come from a study of identical twins (dated by TCRdb to the mid-2010s). Background for the entire study: The study deep-sequenced TCR alpha and beta repertoires from monozygotic twins, unrelated adults of various ages and cord blood to test whether fetal clonotypes persist. To rule out contamination, the twin experiments were replicated at different times with different library preparation protocols.

The CDR3 covers 16 residues, taking in both the cysteine and the phenylalanine. CDR3 DNA only is kept here, 48 bases in frame from base 1. Deletion took 4 bases off V and 7 bases off J, with a span of 22 bases between the germline ends. CDR1 and CDR2 are drawn from the germline V gene (reference sequence): DFQATT, SNEGSKA. Only healthy Caucasian donors were included. The twin cohort comprised three pairs of female monozygotic twins, all aged roughly 18 to 30 years. CD4+ and CD8+ T cell populations were isolated with positive isolation kits from Invitrogen. The library relied on 5' RACE. Reads for this sample came from an Illumina HiSeq 2000. Template switching added a universal primer binding site, and the final cDNA carried a unique molecular identifier that allowed TCR cDNA molecules to be counted accurately. Specific primers in the conserved constant-segment region were used to synthesize first-strand cDNA for the TCR alpha and beta chains. To control for contamination, every cDNA library carried two barcodes: a SMART-Mk sample barcode plus Illumina barcodes. TruSeq adapter sequences and Illumina sample barcodes were added in two successive PCR steps. TCR alpha and beta cDNA libraries were sequenced on the Illumina HiSeq platform with custom primers. Concerning the study's data processing: Unique molecular identifiers were extracted from raw reads with MiGEC, and CDR3 positions were determined with MiXCR. For each individual, recombination models were inferred using an EM algorithm with the repgenHMM and IGoR tools. Shared clonotype analysis was performed with the tcR package in R, normalizing sharing by the product of cloneset sizes. Out-of-frame nonproductive sequences were analyzed to study raw recombination free of thymic and clonal selection effects. TCRdb trimmed public reads at Q25 via fastp, called clones via MiXCR and kept in-frame beta chains. Rows are unified per CDR3 protein, each entry keeping the most common DNA and genes. TCRdb's processing, not the authors' own work, is the source of the V and J calls. The sample records about 480,000 distinct CDR3 sequences, 13% to 15% of which are singletons. About 0.53% of the sample is in the top ten clones.

What the authors observed across the whole study: Zero-insertion analyses could be partly confounded by invariant T cells such as MAIT and iNKT, though diverse VJ usage argued against such confounding for most clonotypes. Excess twin sharing in beta out-of-frame sequences was weaker because fewer shared sequences lowered the signal-to-noise ratio. Abundant cord blood beta clonotypes had fewer insertions, young adult naive repertoires showed a similar but weaker trend, and memory repertoires showed no such trend. In monozygotic twins, out-of-frame TCR alpha sharing was systematically underestimated by recombination models, although the models agreed with sharing between unrelated individuals. Out-of-frame TCR alpha sequences shared between twins showed an excess of low generation-probability sequences compared with coincidental sharing between unrelated individuals. Because the same donors could not be followed over many years, the conclusions depended on cross-sectional statistical analysis.

These data also featured in a second study, about yellow fever vaccine responses in identical twins. The second study also describes: The authors reported that the T cell response to vaccination in identical twins appeared partly convergent and partly personalized. Focusing on identical twins, the study followed the T cell clones that responded to the vaccine, and did so with precision.

This TCR derives from a woman aged 18 to 35 in good health. The V and J segments used are TRBV20-1 and TRBJ2-2, with the D gene not clear enough to name. Material: CD4+ T cells sorted from blood. The sequenced DNA: TGCAGTGCTACGGAAGCCTTACGTCGGGCTAGCGGGGAGCTGTTTTTT. This translates into CSATEALRRASGELFF.